The 29 T cell receptor beta chains presented below share a single source sample, sequenced in a study of blood T cell repertoires in COVID-19. TCRdb keeps only in-frame clones here, not all; method: immunoSEQ multiplex PCR. The table has tens of thousands of clones, 85% to 90% seen once; the top ten hold under 2%. The sequenced material came from peripheral blood. These receptors were collected from a woman older than 75 with active or convalescent COVID-19.

J is TRBJ1-4 and V is TRBV6-6; D is ambiguous. CDR1 is MNHNY and CDR2 is SVGAGI in the germline V gene (reference sequence). The V end was cut by 0 bases, the J end by 5 bases, with 13 bases between. The CDR3 is made up of 16 amino acids. CDR3 in amino acids: CASSYSRGSGNEKLFF. For the CDR3, the DNA is TGTGCCAGCAGTTACTCGCGGGGATCGGGCAATGAAAAACTGTTTTTT.

CDR3 DNA sequence: TGTGCCAGCAGGGACAGCTCTGGAAACACCATATATTTT. Its protein product is CASRDSSGNTIYF. This chain connects TRBV6-6 to TRBJ1-3, with D perhaps TRBD1 (6 bases). CDR3 length equals 13 residues. Germline V gene sequence: CDR1 MNHNY, CDR2 SVGAGI (reference sequence). V lost 6 bases and J lost 0, with 6 bases in between.

CDR3 DNA: TGTGCCAGTAGTCCAGAGGGGGCAATTTATGGCTACACCTTC. This encodes CASSPEGAIYGYTF. The V call is TRBV19, the J call TRBJ1-2; 7 nucleotides line up with TRBD1. Germline CDR1 is LNHDA and CDR2 is SQIVND (reference sequence). This CDR3 is built from 14 residues. Unmatched junction bases numbered 8, after V lost 5 bases and J lost 5 bases.

The genes are TRBV12-3 or TRBV12-4 and TRBJ1-1; D is possibly TRBD1 (5 bases). This CDR3 contains 12 residues. The germline V and J ends were trimmed by 2 bases and 11 bases, with 12 bases remaining between them. CDR3 sequence (DNA): TGTGCCAGCAGTTTAATGGGACGGGGGGCTTTCTTT. It codes for CASSLMGRGAFF.

The chain has TRBV24-1 and TRBJ2-1, with TRBD2 matching 9 bases. Germline lookup yields CDR1 KGHDR and CDR2 SFDVKD. This CDR3 has 14 amino acids. Trimming cost V 9 bases and J 6 bases; bases outside gene matches: 8. CDR3 DNA sequence: TGTGCCACCCTCCGGCGGGAGGGCCCCAATGAGCAGTTCTTC. Its protein is CATLRREGPNEQFF.

The J gene is TRBJ2-5, the V gene TRBV2, with 9 bases that match TRBD1. The CDR3 covers 14 residues. CDR1 is SNHLY and CDR2 is FYNNEI in the germline V gene. V shed 7 bases, J shed 4 bases, and the junction held 7 bases outside the gene matches. The CDR3 nucleotides are TGTGCCAGCAATCCACAGGGGGCCGTAGAGACCCAGTACTTC. Amino acids: CASNPQGAVETQYF. Full variable domain (rest looked up from reference TRBV2 and TRBJ2-5): EPEVTQTPSHQVTQMGQEVILRCVPISNHLYFYWYRQILGQKVEFLVSFYNNEISEKSEIFDDQFSVERPDGSNFTLKIRSTKLEDSAMYFCASNPQGAVETQYFGPGTRLLVL.

The chain uses TRBV3-1 (or the pseudogene TRBV3-2) and TRBJ2-7, with 9 bases matching TRBD2. The V segment lost 4 bases and the J segment 2 bases; nucleotides outside the gene matches: 6. The CDR3 totals 15 residues. Germline-derived CDR1 and CDR2 are LGHDT and YNNKEL (reference sequence). As DNA, the CDR3 is TGTGCCAGCAGCCTTAGCGGGAGAAACCCCTACGAGCAGTACTTC. It translates to CASSLSGRNPYEQYF.

J is TRBJ2-1 and V is TRBV12-3 or TRBV12-4; D unclear. With 5 bases removed from V and 4 bases from J, the gap between germline ends came to 9 bases. CDR3 length: 13 amino acids. CDR3 coding DNA: TGTGCCAGCAGTGAACAGTTATACAATGAGCAGTTCTTC. Translation: CASSEQLYNEQFF.

The V gene is TRBV19, the J gene TRBJ2-1; 8 bases are a match to TRBD2. Germline V gene sequence: CDR1 LNHDA, CDR2 SQIVND (reference sequence). The V segment lost 7 bases and the J segment 8 bases; nucleotides outside the gene matches: 19. The CDR3 has 17 residues. The CDR3 coding sequence is TGTGCCAGTAAGGGAATAACTAGCGGCAAATTGAGTGATGAGCAGTTCTTC. Translating it yields CASKGITSGKLSDEQFF.

CDR3 sequence reads: CASSPGQDIGAEAFF. The CDR3 DNA sequence: TGTGCCAGCAGCCCGGGCCAGGACATAGGCGCTGAAGCTTTCTTT. The chain recombines TRBV7-8 with TRBJ1-1; tentatively, D is TRBD1 (5 bases). The V end lost 5 bases, the J end lost 6 bases, and 19 bases lay between the germline ends. Germline V lookup: CDR1 SGHVS, CDR2 FQNEAQ. The CDR3 sequence is 15 residues long. The full variable domain, rest sourced from reference TRBV7-8 and TRBJ1-1, is GAGVSQSPRYKVAKRGQDVALRCDPISGHVSLFWYQQALGQGPEFLTYFQNEAQLDKSGLPSDRFFAERPEGSVSTLKIQRTQQEDSAVYLCASSPGQDIGAEAFFGQGTRLTVV.

The rearrangement joins TRBV19 to TRBJ2-7, with D maybe TRBD1 (6 bases). Trimming stripped 1 base from V and 2 bases from J, with 12 bases between. Germline CDR1 and CDR2: LNHDA and SQIVND (reference sequence). This CDR3 is built from 15 residues. CDR3 nucleotides: TGTGCCAGTAGTATAGCACAGGGCAACACCTACGAGCAGTACTTC. Translating it yields CASSIAQGNTYEQYF.

The chain is built from TRBV5-1 and TRBJ1-3, with 8 bases identical to TRBD1. Germline V gene sequence: CDR1 SGHRS, CDR2 YFSETQ. This CDR3 has 14 residues. With 4 bases clipped from V and 2 bases from J, the junction kept 2 bases outside the gene matches. The CDR3 protein is CASSQQGAGNTIYF. As DNA, the CDR3 is TGCGCCAGCAGCCAACAGGGGGCTGGAAACACCATATATTTT.

V gene TRBV5-1 combines with J gene TRBJ1-3, with a tentative D call TRBD1 (5 bases). This CDR3 has 15 residues. The V gene's germline CDR1 is SGHRS and CDR2 YFSETQ. Trimming pared 4 bases from V and 4 bases from J, leaving 15 bases between. The CDR3 spells CASSPQGSPGNTIYF. In DNA, the CDR3 is TGCGCCAGCAGCCCGCAGGGATCTCCGGGAAACACCATATATTTT. The whole variable domain, filled in from reference TRBV5-1 and TRBJ1-3, reads KAGVTQTPRYLIKTRGQQVTLSCSPISGHRSVSWYQQTPGQGLQFLFEYFSETQRNKGNFPGRFSGRQFSNSRSEMNVSTLELGDSALYLCASSPQGSPGNTIYFGEGSWLTVV.

The chain uses TRBV27 and TRBJ2-5, with 8 nucleotides matching TRBD2. Per germline, CDR1 MNHEY and CDR2 SMNVEV (reference sequence). V shed 4 bases and J 0 bases; nucleotides not matched to a gene: 4. There are 15 residues in the CDR3. Written as DNA, the CDR3 is TGTGCCAGCAGTTCGGTAGCGGGGAACCAAGAGACCCAGTACTTC. Translation: CASSSVAGNQETQYF.

CDR3 DNA: TGTGCCAGCACTAATTCGGGACAGCGAAATTCACCCCTCCACTTT. Translation gives CASTNSGQRNSPLHF. The V gene is TRBV2, the J gene TRBJ1-6; 7 bases align to TRBD1. Trimming cost V 7 bases and J 7 bases; bases outside gene matches: 10. Looked up from germline, CDR1 is SNHLY and CDR2 is FYNNEI. The CDR3 spans 15 residues.

The rearrangement links TRBV6-5 to TRBJ2-2; 13 bases match TRBD2. Germline V lookup: CDR1 MNHEY, CDR2 SVGAGI. The CDR3 totals 15 residues. Unmatched junction bases numbered 4, after V lost 6 bases and J lost 6 bases. The CDR3 is CASSLLAGGPGELFF. CDR3 DNA: TGTGCCAGCAGCCTACTAGCGGGAGGGCCCGGGGAGCTGTTTTTT.

The chain joins TRBV5-1 to TRBJ2-3, with 10 positions matching TRBD1. CDR1 and CDR2 (germline): SGHRS, YFSETQ. There are 16 residues in the CDR3. V shed 4 bases, J shed 4 bases, and the junction held 9 bases outside the gene matches. The CDR3 region has the DNA TGCGCCAGCAGCCCGATGACAGGGGGCAGACCAGATACGCAGTATTTT. This codes for CASSPMTGGRPDTQYF.

The rearrangement links TRBV27 to TRBJ1-5, with D uncertain. This CDR3 spans 13 amino acids. CDR1 is MNHEY and CDR2 is SMNVEV in the germline V gene (reference sequence). Trimming stripped 5 bases from V and 8 bases from J, with 13 bases between. In DNA form, the CDR3 reads TGTGCCAGCAGTAGAGTTTCTCGTGAGCCCCAGCATTTT. It codes for CASSRVSREPQHF.

The chain links TRBV7-9 to TRBJ1-6, with 7 bases identical to TRBD1. CDR1 SEHNR and CDR2 FQNEAQ come from the germline V gene (reference sequence). The CDR3 covers 14 residues. The V gene end was trimmed by 5 bases and the J gene end by 7 bases; junction bases not matched to a gene: 5. In nucleotides, the CDR3 is TGTGCCAGCAGCCGGGACAGAAACAATTCACCCCTCCACTTT. Translation: CASSRDRNNSPLHF.

This chain joins TRBV18 and TRBJ2-6, with D uncertain. With 3 bases removed from V and 2 bases from J, the gap between germline ends came to 8 bases. The CDR3 sequence is 15 residues long. Germline V gene sequence: CDR1 KGHSH, CDR2 LQKENI. In DNA, the CDR3 is TGTGCCAGCTCACCGCAGTCTGCTGGGGCCAACGTCCTGACTTTC. This sequence encodes CASSPQSAGANVLTF.

The chain employs TRBV10-3 and TRBJ1-2, with TRBD1 matching 8 bases. The junction had 3 bases not matched to a gene; V was cut back by 10 bases and J by 2 bases. This CDR3 is built from 12 residues. CDR1 and CDR2 (germline): ENHRY, SYGVKD. The CDR3 spells CANSGGNYGYTF. Written as DNA, the CDR3 is TGTGCCAACTCAGGGGGCAACTATGGCTACACCTTC.

This clone has only one observation. This sequence joins TRBV7-2 and TRBJ1-1, with 7 nucleotides matching TRBD1. V trimming: 5 bases; J trimming: 2 bases; junction bases outside the gene matches: 5. Germline CDR1 and CDR2: SGHTA and FQGNSA. There are 14 residues in the CDR3. CDR3 sequence (DNA): TGTGCCAGCAGCGTAAACAGGGGTAACACTGAAGCTTTCTTT. Translation: CASSVNRGNTEAFF.

The V and J genes are TRBV9 and TRBJ1-3; D perhaps matches TRBD1 (6 bases). Trimming removed 3 bases from V and 2 bases from J, with 12 bases in between. The germline V gene has CDR1 SGDLS and CDR2 YYNGEE. The length of the CDR3 is 15 residues. The CDR3 bases are TGTGCCAGCAGCGCAACAGGGAGTACTGGAAACACCATATATTTT. This encodes CASSATGSTGNTIYF.

The chain joins TRBV12-3 or TRBV12-4 to TRBJ1-1; D unclear. The CDR3 has 13 amino acids. V lost 6 bases and J 10 bases, leaving 18 bases between the germline ends. Here the CDR3 DNA reads TGTGCCAGCAGCGGTCCTGGGGTAGGAGGAGCTTTCTTT. Its protein is CASSGPGVGGAFF.

The V and J genes are TRBV11-2 and TRBJ1-1; D perhaps matches TRBD1 (6 bases). Trimming took 1 base from V and 6 from J, leaving 9 bases between them. The CDR3 covers 13 residues. Germline CDR1 SGHAT, CDR2 FQNNGV. The CDR3 region has the DNA TGTGCCAGCAGCTTAGTCGGGGGGCCTGAAGCTTTCTTT. It is translated as CASSLVGGPEAFF.

The rearrangement uses TRBV21-1 and TRBJ1-1. TRBV21-1 is listed as a pseudogene. The CDR3 is made up of 14 amino acids. CDR3 sequence: CASSLWLGGEQAFF. CDR3 bases: TGTGCCAGCAGCCTTTGGTTAGGGGGGGAGCAAGCTTTCTTT.

CDR3 region: CASSQDIPDGGGEQFF. DNA for the CDR3: TGCGCCAGCAGCCAAGATATTCCGGACGGTGGGGGGGAGCAGTTCTTC. This chain joins TRBV4-3 and TRBJ2-1, with a possible D match to TRBD2 (6 bases). V was pared by 0 bases and J by 10 bases, with 19 bases between. Germline V lookup: CDR1 LGHNA, CDR2 YSLEER. There are 16 residues in the CDR3.

The chain uses TRBV7-2 and TRBJ2-7, with a tentative D call TRBD2 (6 bases). CDR1 is SGHTA and CDR2 is FQGNSA in the germline V gene. The CDR3 has 15 residues. Trimming removed 1 base from V and 0 bases from J, with 10 bases in between. The CDR3 loop reads CASSLGGGSSYEQYF. In DNA, the CDR3 is TGTGCCAGCAGCTTAGGTGGGGGGAGCTCCTACGAGCAGTACTTC.

This chain connects TRBV18 to TRBJ1-5, with D possibly matching TRBD1 (6 bases). V was shortened by 4 bases and J by 6 bases, with 13 bases between the two germline ends. The CDR3 extends over 14 amino acids. Germline-derived CDR1 and CDR2 are KGHSH and LQKENI. CDR3 protein: CASSQRGGGQPQHF. CDR3 DNA sequence: TGTGCCAGCTCACAGCGGGGGGGCGGTCAGCCCCAGCATTTT.